This TCR beta chain was observed in a study of Ad26.COV2.S vaccination and SARS-CoV-2 variants. Across the whole study: Ad26.COV2.S, an intramuscular injection, was given once or twice 56 days apart.

Treatment given: roughly 19 received Ad26.COV2.S at low or high dose, single or two shots; several received placebo; per-sample allocation not given. Collection of the samples took place on day 63 after the first injection of vaccine or placebo. The method was immunoSEQ multiplex PCR; TCRdb's version includes in-frame clones alone and lacks a portion of them. The sample has under 300,000 clones; about 83% are singletons. The CDR3 extends over 14 amino acids. Trimming took 0 bases from V and 5 from J, leaving 8 bases between them. Germline CDR1 and CDR2: LNHNV and YYDKDF (reference sequence). The sequence was collected from a person aged 18-60 years who received the Ad26.COV2.S COVID-19 vaccine or a placebo. The sample was peripheral blood, taken in a trial of Ad26.COV2.S vaccine versus placebo. The V gene is TRBV15, the J gene TRBJ1-3, with D perhaps matching TRBD1 (5 bases). CDR3: CATSREDSRNTIYF. CDR3 nucleotide sequence: TGTGCCACCAGCAGAGAAGACAGCCGAAACACCATATATTTT. Supplemented by reference TRBV15 and TRBJ1-3, the full variable domain reads DAMVIQNPRYQVTQFGKPVTLSCSQTLNHNVMYWYQQKSSQAPKLLFHYYDKDFNNEADTPDNFQSRRPNTSFCFLDIRSPGLGDTAMYLCATSREDSRNTIYFGEGSWLTVV.